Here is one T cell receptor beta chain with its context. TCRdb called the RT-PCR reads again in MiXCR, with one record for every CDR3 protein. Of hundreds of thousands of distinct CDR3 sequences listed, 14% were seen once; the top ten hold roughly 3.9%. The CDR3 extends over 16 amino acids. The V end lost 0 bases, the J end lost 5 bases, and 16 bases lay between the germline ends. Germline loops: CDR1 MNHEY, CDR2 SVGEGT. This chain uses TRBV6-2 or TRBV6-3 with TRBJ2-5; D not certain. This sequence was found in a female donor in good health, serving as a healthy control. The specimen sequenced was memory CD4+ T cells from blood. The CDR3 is CASSYSRPLGEETQYF. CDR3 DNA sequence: TGTGCCAGCAGTTACTCGCGACCATTAGGTGAGGAGACCCAGTACTTC.